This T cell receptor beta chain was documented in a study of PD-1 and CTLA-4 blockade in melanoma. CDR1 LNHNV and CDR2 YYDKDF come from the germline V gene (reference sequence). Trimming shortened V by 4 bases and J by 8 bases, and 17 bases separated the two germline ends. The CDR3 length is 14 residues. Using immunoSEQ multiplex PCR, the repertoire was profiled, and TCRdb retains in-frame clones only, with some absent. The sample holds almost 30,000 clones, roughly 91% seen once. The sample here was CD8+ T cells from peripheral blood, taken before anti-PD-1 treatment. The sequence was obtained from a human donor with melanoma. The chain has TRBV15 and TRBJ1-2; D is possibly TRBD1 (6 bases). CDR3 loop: CATSNRTVTGGYTF. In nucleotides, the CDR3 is TGTGCCACCAGCAACCGGACAGTCACGGGGGGCTACACCTTC. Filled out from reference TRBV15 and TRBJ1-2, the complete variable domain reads DAMVIQNPRYQVTQFGKPVTLSCSQTLNHNVMYWYQQKSSQAPKLLFHYYDKDFNNEADTPDNFQSRRPNTSFCFLDIRSPGLGDTAMYLCATSNRTVTGGYTFGSGTRLTVV.